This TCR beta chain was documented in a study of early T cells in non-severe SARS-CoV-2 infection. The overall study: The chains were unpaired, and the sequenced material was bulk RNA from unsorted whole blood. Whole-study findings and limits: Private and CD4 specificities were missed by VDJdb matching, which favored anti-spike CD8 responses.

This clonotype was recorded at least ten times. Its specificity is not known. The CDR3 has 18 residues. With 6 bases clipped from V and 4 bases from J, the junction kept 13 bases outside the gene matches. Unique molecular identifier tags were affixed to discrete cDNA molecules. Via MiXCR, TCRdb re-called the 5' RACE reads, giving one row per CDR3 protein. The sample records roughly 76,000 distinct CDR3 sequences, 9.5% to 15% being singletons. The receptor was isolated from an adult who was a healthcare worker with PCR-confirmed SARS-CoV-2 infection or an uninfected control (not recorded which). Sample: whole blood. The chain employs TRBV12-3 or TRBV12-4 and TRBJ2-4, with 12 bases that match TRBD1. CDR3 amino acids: CASSLGQGANRGKNIQYF. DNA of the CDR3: TGTGCCAGCAGCCTGGGACAGGGGGCTAATCGAGGGAAAAACATTCAGTACTTC.